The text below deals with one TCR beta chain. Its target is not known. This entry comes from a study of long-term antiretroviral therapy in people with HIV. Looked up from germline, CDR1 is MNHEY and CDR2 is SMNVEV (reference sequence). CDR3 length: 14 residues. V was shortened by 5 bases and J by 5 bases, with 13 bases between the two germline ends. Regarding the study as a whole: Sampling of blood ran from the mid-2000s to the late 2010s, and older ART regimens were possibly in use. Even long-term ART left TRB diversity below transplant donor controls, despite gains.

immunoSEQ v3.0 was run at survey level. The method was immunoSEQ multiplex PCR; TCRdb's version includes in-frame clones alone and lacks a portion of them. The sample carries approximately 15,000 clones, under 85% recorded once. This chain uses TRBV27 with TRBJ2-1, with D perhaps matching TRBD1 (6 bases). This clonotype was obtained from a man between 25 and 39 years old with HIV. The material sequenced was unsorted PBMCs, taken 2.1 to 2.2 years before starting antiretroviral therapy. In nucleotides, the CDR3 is TGTGCCAGCAGTAGGGGGACAACCCACAATGAGCAGTTCTTC. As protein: CASSRGTTHNEQFF.